This note documents a single T cell receptor (beta chain) sequence. Antigen specificity is unknown. The CDR3 has 12 amino acids. The V end was cut by 5 bases, the J end by 10 bases, with 14 bases between. Germline loops: CDR1 MDHEN, CDR2 SYDVKM. TCRdb analysed the reads with MiXCR anew, one entry per CDR3 protein. The sample lists some 71,000 distinct CDR3 sequences; around 30% were seen once. This sample is part of a study of T cell repertoires in cytomegalovirus infection. Study-wide background: Matching HLA type, along with CMV infection, was indicated by public TCR beta signatures.

Study results and limitations: Within the response measured ex vivo, HLA-C-restricted CMV-specific TCR beta clonotypes were dominant.

The source of this sequence is a human donor in good health (CMV status not recorded). Some clones in this sample may be carry-over from other donors' samples. The V gene is TRBV28, the J gene TRBJ1-1; D is perhaps TRBD1 (5 bases). The specimen was CD8+ T cells from cultured PBMCs, collected from culture after CMV antigen stimulation. The CDR3 spells CASSDYGDAAFF. Here the CDR3 DNA reads TGTGCCAGCAGTGACTACGGGGACGCAGCTTTCTTT.